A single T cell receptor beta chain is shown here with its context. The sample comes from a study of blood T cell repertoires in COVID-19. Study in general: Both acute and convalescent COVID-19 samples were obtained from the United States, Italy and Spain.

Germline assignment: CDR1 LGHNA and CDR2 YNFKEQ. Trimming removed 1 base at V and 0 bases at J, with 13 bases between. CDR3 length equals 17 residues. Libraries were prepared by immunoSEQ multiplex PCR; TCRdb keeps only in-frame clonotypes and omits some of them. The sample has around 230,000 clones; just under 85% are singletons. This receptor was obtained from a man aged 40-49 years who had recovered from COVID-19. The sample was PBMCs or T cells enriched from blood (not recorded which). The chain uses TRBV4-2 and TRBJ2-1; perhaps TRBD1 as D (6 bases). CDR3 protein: CASSQGYRVSSYNEQFF. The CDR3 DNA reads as TGTGCCAGCAGCCAAGGGTACAGGGTTAGCTCCTACAATGAGCAGTTCTTC.